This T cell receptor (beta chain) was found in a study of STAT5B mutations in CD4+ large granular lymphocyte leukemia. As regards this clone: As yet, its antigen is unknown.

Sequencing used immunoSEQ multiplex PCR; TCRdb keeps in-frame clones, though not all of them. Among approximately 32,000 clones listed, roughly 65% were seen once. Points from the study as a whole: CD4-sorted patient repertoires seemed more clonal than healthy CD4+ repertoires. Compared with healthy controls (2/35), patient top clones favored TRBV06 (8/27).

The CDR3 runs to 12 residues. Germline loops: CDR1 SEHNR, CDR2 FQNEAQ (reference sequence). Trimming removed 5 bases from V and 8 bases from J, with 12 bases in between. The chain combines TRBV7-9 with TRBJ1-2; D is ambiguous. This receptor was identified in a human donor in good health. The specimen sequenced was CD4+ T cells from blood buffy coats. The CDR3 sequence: CASSRDTAGYTF. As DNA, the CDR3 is TGTGCCAGCAGCCGAGACACCGCGGGCTACACCTTC.